The rows below give T cell receptor beta chains drawn from one sample of a study of blood T cells in healthy people across ages. TCRdb passed the 5' RACE reads through MiXCR, listing each CDR3 protein once. The sample carries around 800,000 distinct CDR3 sequences, 40% to 50% recorded once. Sequenced material: blood. All receptors come from a man aged 55 to 69 in good health. Each CDR3 is given with its conserved first and last residue. D genes are given only for firm matches. For some rows the clone size is stated as once, few or many, or as a class when expanded; others skip it.

D: TRBD1
size: .
J: TRBJ1-1
V: TRBV7-6
CDR3: CASSTRQGPLAEAFF
DNA: TGTGCCAGCAGTACCAGACAGGGGCCTTTAGCTGAAGCTTTCTTT

D: .
size: .
J: TRBJ1-6
V: TRBV6-5
CDR3: CASRGESSYNSPLHF
DNA: TGTGCCAGCAGAGGCGAAAGCTCCTATAATTCACCCCTCCACTTT

D: .
size: .
J: TRBJ1-2
V: TRBV30
CDR3: CAWVRGAYGYTF
DNA: TGTGCCTGGGTACGCGGGGCCTACGGCTACACCTTC

D: TRBD1
size: .
J: TRBJ1-1
V: TRBV4-1
CDR3: CASRGQGGASNTEAFF
DNA: TGCGCCAGCAGGGGACAGGGGGGCGCAAGTAACACTGAAGCTTTCTTT

D: TRBD2
size: .
J: TRBJ2-7
V: TRBV3-1
CDR3: CASRASGGAYNEQYF
DNA: TGTGCCAGCAGGGCTAGCGGGGGGGCCTACAATGAGCAGTACTTC

D: .
size: few
J: TRBJ2-5
V: TRBV20-1
CDR3: CSASGRSGQYF
DNA: TGCAGTGCTAGTGGCCGGAGTGGGCAGTACTTC

D: TRBD1
size: .
J: TRBJ1-1
V: TRBV6-2/TRBV6-3
CDR3: CASKQGPHVMNTEAFF
DNA: TGTGCCAGTAAACAGGGGCCGCATGTTATGAACACTGAAGCTTTCTTT

D: TRBD1
size: .
J: TRBJ2-7
V: TRBV7-2
CDR3: CASSRATGGEQYF
DNA: TGTGCCAGCAGCAGGGCCACAGGGGGCGAGCAGTACTTC

D: TRBD2
size: few
J: TRBJ2-1
V: TRBV29-1
CDR3: CSGQRGVFYNEQFF
DNA: TGCAGCGGCCAGCGGGGGGTCTTCTACAATGAGCAGTTCTTC

D: .
size: few
J: TRBJ1-1
V: TRBV10-3
CDR3: CAISESVGFTEAFF
DNA: TGTGCCATCAGTGAGTCGGTAGGGTTCACTGAAGCTTTCTTT

D: .
size: .
J: TRBJ2-6
V: TRBV6-1
CDR3: CASSERYIKNSGANVLTF
DNA: TGTGCCAGCAGTGAACGATACATCAAGAACTCTGGGGCCAACGTCCTGACTTTC

D: TRBD2
size: .
J: TRBJ2-1
V: TRBV7-2
CDR3: CASSQRAGVYNEQFF
DNA: TGTGCCAGCAGCCAGCGGGCGGGGGTATACAATGAGCAGTTCTTC

D: .
size: .
J: TRBJ2-2
V: TRBV21-1
CDR3: CASSKVVTLHRGRVTGELFF
DNA: TGTGCCAGCAGCAAGGTTGTCACTTTACACAGGGGGCGAGTTACAGGGGAGCTGTTTTTT

D: .
size: many
J: TRBJ2-1
V: TRBV20-1
CDR3: CSARRLVWPMVNEQFF
DNA: TGCAGTGCTAGGAGACTAGTTTGGCCAATGGTGAATGAGCAGTTCTTC

D: .
size: .
J: TRBJ2-3
V: TRBV10-3
CDR3: CAIRTGGLYTDTQYF
DNA: TGTGCCATCAGAACTGGGGGGCTTTACACAGATACGCAGTATTTT

D: .
size: .
J: TRBJ2-7
V: TRBV9
CDR3: CASSVEQDPAYNEQYF
DNA: TGTGCCAGCAGCGTAGAGCAGGACCCCGCGTACAATGAGCAGTACTTC

D: .
size: .
J: TRBJ2-3
V: TRBV9
CDR3: CASSETLDPQYTQYF
DNA: TGTGCCAGCAGCGAGACCCTGGACCCACAGTATACGCAGTATTTT

D: TRBD2
size: .
J: TRBJ2-4
V: TRBV5-6
CDR3: CASSGLAENIQYF
DNA: TGTGCCAGCTCGGGACTAGCGGAAAACATTCAGTACTTC

D: .
size: .
J: TRBJ2-3
V: TRBV20-1
CDR3: CSASGAPERPDTQYF
DNA: TGCAGTGCTAGTGGCGCCCCGGAAAGGCCAGATACGCAGTATTTT

D: .
size: .
J: TRBJ1-5
V: TRBV19
CDR3: CASDRGYRANGNQPQHF
DNA: TGTGCCAGTGACCGGGGGTATCGGGCGAATGGCAATCAGCCCCAGCATTTT

D: .
size: .
J: TRBJ2-1
V: TRBV7-2
CDR3: CAGSSPPGGSSYNEQFF
DNA: TGTGCCGGCAGCTCACCCCCCGGGGGAAGCTCCTACAATGAGCAGTTCTTC

D: .
size: few
J: TRBJ2-5
V: TRBV12-3/TRBV12-4
CDR3: CASSSTSGDHFQETQYF
DNA: TGTGCCAGCAGTTCTACCTCCGGAGACCATTTCCAAGAGACCCAGTACTTC

D: .
size: few
J: TRBJ2-7
V: TRBV20-1
CDR3: CSAKFGSSGEQYF
DNA: TGCAGTGCTAAATTCGGGAGCTCGGGCGAGCAGTACTTC

D: .
size: few
J: TRBJ2-7
V: TRBV6-5
CDR3: CASSFKFGGGTYEQYF
DNA: TGTGCCAGCAGTTTTAAGTTTGGCGGGGGCACCTACGAGCAGTACTTC

D: TRBD2
size: many
J: TRBJ2-7
V: TRBV29-1
CDR3: CSVGTGGDYEQYF
DNA: TGCAGCGTTGGGACGGGGGGGGACTACGAGCAGTACTTC

D: TRBD1
size: .
J: TRBJ2-5
V: TRBV7-2
CDR3: CASSLRLGTGNNRETQYF
DNA: TGTGCCAGCAGCTTAAGGCTAGGGACAGGGAATAATCGAGAGACCCAGTACTTC

D: .
size: .
J: TRBJ2-5
V: TRBV11-2
CDR3: CASSATGAGEQYF
DNA: TGTGCCAGCAGCGCGACAGGGGCGGGGGAGCAGTACTTC

D: .
size: .
J: TRBJ2-7
V: TRBV20-1
CDR3: CSATLGLRFNEQYF
DNA: TGCAGTGCAACATTGGGTTTACGGTTCAACGAGCAGTACTTC

D: .
size: .
J: TRBJ2-1
V: TRBV27
CDR3: CASSLQRGSYNEQFF
DNA: TGTGCCAGCAGTTTACAGCGAGGCTCCTACAATGAGCAGTTCTTC

D: .
size: .
J: TRBJ2-5
V: TRBV4-1
CDR3: CASSPQDRYQETQYF
DNA: TGCGCCAGCAGCCCACAAGACCGTTACCAAGAGACCCAGTACTTC

D: .
size: many
J: TRBJ2-3
V: TRBV29-1
CDR3: CSVGGSSSTDTQYF
DNA: TGCAGCGTTGGGGGGTCGTCTAGCACAGATACGCAGTATTTT

D: TRBD1
size: .
J: TRBJ2-7
V: TRBV25-1
CDR3: CASRTGYEQYF
DNA: TGTGCCAGCCGGACAGGGTACGAGCAGTACTTC

D: .
size: .
J: TRBJ1-2
V: TRBV6-5
CDR3: CASSDSGTKNGYTF
DNA: TGTGCCAGCAGTGACTCCGGGACAAAAAATGGCTACACCTTC

D: .
size: .
J: TRBJ1-5
V: TRBV3-1
CDR3: CASSQARSGPQHF
DNA: TGTGCCAGCAGCCAAGCCCGCTCGGGGCCCCAGCATTTT

D: .
size: .
J: TRBJ2-4
V: TRBV5-4
CDR3: CASSKADREGNIQYF
DNA: TGTGCCAGCAGCAAGGCGGACAGGGAGGGGAACATTCAGTACTTC

D: .
size: .
J: TRBJ1-4
V: TRBV5-5
CDR3: CASSGLGATNEKLFF
DNA: TGTGCCAGCAGCGGATTGGGCGCAACTAATGAAAAACTGTTTTTT

D: .
size: .
J: TRBJ1-2
V: TRBV4-3
CDR3: CASSHGERGRFFGYYGYTF
DNA: TGCGCCAGCAGCCACGGGGAAAGGGGGAGGTTCTTTGGGTACTATGGCTACACCTTC

D: .
size: .
J: TRBJ2-7
V: TRBV9
CDR3: CASSAGGLPYEQYF
DNA: TGTGCCAGCAGCGCAGGAGGACTCCCCTACGAGCAGTACTTC

D: .
size: few
J: TRBJ1-2
V: TRBV2
CDR3: CASTGAGYGYTF
DNA: TGTGCCAGCACGGGGGCTGGCTATGGCTACACCTTC

D: .
size: .
J: TRBJ2-7
V: TRBV7-2
CDR3: CASSAHRNEQYF
DNA: TGTGCCAGCAGCGCCCACAGGAACGAGCAGTACTTC

D: .
size: .
J: TRBJ1-1
V: TRBV11-2
CDR3: CASSLAQGSVEAFF
DNA: TGTGCCAGCAGCTTAGCCCAGGGGTCAGTTGAAGCTTTCTTT

D: TRBD1
size: .
J: TRBJ1-5
V: TRBV12-3/TRBV12-4
CDR3: CASRPTGGDQPQHF
DNA: TGTGCCAGCAGACCCACAGGGGGGGACCAGCCCCAGCATTTT

D: .
size: few
J: TRBJ1-4
V: TRBV6-1
CDR3: CASSVPGEEKLFF
DNA: TGTGCCAGCAGTGTACCCGGGGAGGAAAAACTGTTTTTT

D: TRBD1
size: many
J: TRBJ2-7
V: TRBV7-2
CDR3: CASSLGTAFLEQYF
DNA: TGTGCCAGCAGCCTAGGGACAGCTTTCTTAGAGCAGTACTTC

D: .
size: many
J: TRBJ2-7
V: TRBV7-2
CDR3: CASSLDLGEQYF
DNA: TGTGCCAGCAGCTTAGACCTCGGGGAGCAGTACTTC

D: TRBD1
size: .
J: TRBJ2-7
V: TRBV10-3
CDR3: CAISGQYYEQYF
DNA: TGTGCCATCTCGGGACAGTACTACGAGCAGTACTTC

D: .
size: few
J: TRBJ2-7
V: TRBV12-5
CDR3: CASGLPPGEQYF
DNA: TGTGCTAGTGGTTTGCCCCCTGGGGAGCAGTACTTC

D: TRBD1
size: .
J: TRBJ1-1
V: TRBV7-6
CDR3: CASSSGQGAGNTEAFF
DNA: TGTGCCAGCAGCTCTGGGCAGGGGGCAGGAAACACTGAAGCTTTCTTT

D: TRBD1
size: few
J: TRBJ2-1
V: TRBV2
CDR3: CASRRQGANEQFF
DNA: TGTGCCAGCAGGCGGCAGGGGGCAAATGAGCAGTTCTTC

D: .
size: .
J: TRBJ2-1
V: TRBV7-7
CDR3: CASSETSSAYNEQFF
DNA: TGTGCCAGCAGCGAGACTTCGAGCGCCTACAATGAGCAGTTCTTC

D: TRBD2
size: few
J: TRBJ2-1
V: TRBV6-5
CDR3: CASRRSGGNLYNEQFF
DNA: TGTGCCAGCAGACGTAGCGGGGGGAACCTTTACAATGAGCAGTTCTTC

D: .
size: few
J: TRBJ1-6
V: TRBV4-3
CDR3: CASVSLNSPLHF
DNA: TGCGCCAGCGTCAGTCTTAATTCACCCCTCCACTTT

D: .
size: .
J: TRBJ1-1
V: TRBV11-2
CDR3: CASSSSLQTMNTEAFF
DNA: TGTGCCAGCAGCTCTTCCCTCCAGACCATGAACACTGAAGCTTTCTTT